The 5 T cell receptor beta chains given below trace back to one sample, sequenced in a study of beta chain features in type 1 diabetes (dated by TCRdb to between 2018 and 2020). Library preparation used the immunoSEQ multiplex PCR assay. The entire isolated RNA was reverse transcribed using the High Capacity cDNA Reverse Transcription Kit, and thus expressed TCRB transcripts were sequenced. TCRdb re-hosts the immuneACCESS table, in-frame sequences only. Its copies lack some clones; in the studies checked, an unresolved V gene accounts for under half of them, and the cause for the rest is not known. This sample lists roughly 310,000 clones; approximately 10% were detected once. More than 0.015% of the sample is taken by the ten largest. The specimen was naive CD4+ T cells from blood. In the paper's terms, the cell subset or site label means: true naive CD4+ T cells. The receptors stem from a woman in her 30s in good health.

The chain carries TRBV20-1 and TRBJ1-2, with D possibly TRBD1 on 5 matching bases. This CDR3 is 10 amino acids long. Germline values: CDR1 DFQATT, CDR2 SNEGSKA (reference sequence). The CDR3 DNA follows: TGCAGAGTGCCAGGGAATGGCTACACCTTC. Its protein product is CRVPGNGYTF.

This clone was detected only a few times. V usage is TRBV4-3 and J usage is TRBJ1-1; the D gene is possibly TRBD1 (6 bases). V lost 2 bases and J 1 base, leaving 8 bases between the germline ends. The germline V gene has CDR1 LGHNA and CDR2 YSLEER. This CDR3 has 14 amino acids. DNA of the CDR3: TGCGCCAGCAGCCAAAGGACAGCGAACACTGAAGCTTTCTTT. Protein product: CASSQRTANTEAFF.

The chain combines TRBV29-1 with TRBJ2-5; weak D call: TRBD1 (6 bases). The CDR3 extends over 14 amino acids. CDR1 and CDR2 from the germline V gene are SQVTM and ANQGSEA. The V gene lost 3 bases and the J gene lost 0 bases, with 11 bases spanning the gap. The CDR3 sequence is CSVDRTGNQETQYF. CDR3 DNA: TGCAGCGTTGACCGAACAGGGAACCAAGAGACCCAGTACTTC.

This clone was picked up a small number of times. The chain joins TRBV28 to TRBJ2-3; 9 bases fit TRBD1. The ends lost 10 bases at V and 5 bases at J; junction bases unmatched: 7. The CDR3 sequence is 13 residues long. Germline V lookup: CDR1 MDHEN, CDR2 SYDVKM. The DNA of the CDR3 is TGTGCCATCGCGACAGGGGGGCGAGATACGCAGTATTTT. Encoded protein: CAIATGGRDTQYF. Together with reference TRBV28 and TRBJ2-3, the CDR3 gives the full variable domain: DVKVTQSSRYLVKRTGEKVFLECVQDMDHENMFWYRQDPGLGLRLIYFSYDVKMKEKGDIPEGYSVSREKKERFSLILESASTNQTSMYLCAIATGGRDTQYFGPGTRLTVL.

V usage is TRBV27 and J usage is TRBJ2-2; TRBD2 matches at 8 bases. This CDR3 comprises 14 residues. V lost 7 bases to trimming and J lost 6 bases; unmatched junction nucleotides: 7. Germline CDR1 reads MNHEY; CDR2 reads SMNVEV (reference sequence). The CDR3 DNA follows: TGTGCCAGCATTAGTTCGGGGGGGGCCGGGGAGCTGTTTTTT. Translation gives CASISSGGAGELFF.